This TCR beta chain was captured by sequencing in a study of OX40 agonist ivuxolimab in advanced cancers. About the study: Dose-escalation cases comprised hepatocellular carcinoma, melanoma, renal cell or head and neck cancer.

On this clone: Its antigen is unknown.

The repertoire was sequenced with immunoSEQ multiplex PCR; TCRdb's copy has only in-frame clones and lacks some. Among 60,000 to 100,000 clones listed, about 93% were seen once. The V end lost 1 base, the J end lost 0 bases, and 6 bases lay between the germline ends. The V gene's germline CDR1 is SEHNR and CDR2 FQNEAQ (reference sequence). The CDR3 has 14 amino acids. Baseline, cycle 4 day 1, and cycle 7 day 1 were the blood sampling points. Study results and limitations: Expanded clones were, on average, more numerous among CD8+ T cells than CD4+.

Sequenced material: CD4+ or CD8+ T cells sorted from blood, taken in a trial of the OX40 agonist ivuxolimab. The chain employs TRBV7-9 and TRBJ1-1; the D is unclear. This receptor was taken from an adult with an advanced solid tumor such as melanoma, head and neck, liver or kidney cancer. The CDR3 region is CASSLVGMNTEAFF. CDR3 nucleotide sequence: TGTGCCAGCAGCTTAGTGGGAATGAACACTGAAGCTTTCTTT. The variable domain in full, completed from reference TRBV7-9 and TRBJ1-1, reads DTGVSQNPRHKITKRGQNVTFRCDPISEHNRLYWYRQTLGQGPEFLTYFQNEAQLEKSRLLSDRFSAERPKGSFSTLEIQRTEQGDSAMYLCASSLVGMNTEAFFGQGTRLTVV.